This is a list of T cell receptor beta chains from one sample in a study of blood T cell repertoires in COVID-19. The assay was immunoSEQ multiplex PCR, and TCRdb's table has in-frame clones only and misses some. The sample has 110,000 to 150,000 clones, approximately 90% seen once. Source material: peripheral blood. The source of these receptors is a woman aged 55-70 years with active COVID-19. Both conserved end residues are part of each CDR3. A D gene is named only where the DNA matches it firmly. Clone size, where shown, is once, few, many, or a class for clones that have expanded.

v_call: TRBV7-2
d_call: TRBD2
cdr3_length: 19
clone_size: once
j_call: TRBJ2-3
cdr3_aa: CASSLVGGTSGFRTDTQYF
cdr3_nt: TGTGCCAGCAGCTTAGTGGGGGGGACTAGCGGGTTTCGCACAGATACGCAGTATTTT

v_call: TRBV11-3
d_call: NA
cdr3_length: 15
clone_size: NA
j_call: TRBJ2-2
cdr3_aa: CASSLGRSESGELFF
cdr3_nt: TGTGCCAGCAGCTTAGGAAGGAGCGAATCCGGGGAGCTGTTTTTT

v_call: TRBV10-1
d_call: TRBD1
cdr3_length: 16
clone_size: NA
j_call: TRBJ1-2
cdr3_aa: CAPQMGTVEIDDGYTF
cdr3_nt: TGCGCCCCCCAGATGGGGACAGTTGAGATTGACGATGGCTACACCTTC

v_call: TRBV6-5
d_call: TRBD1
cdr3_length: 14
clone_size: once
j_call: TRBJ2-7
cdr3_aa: CASSYTGQGAEQYF
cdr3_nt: TGTGCCAGCAGTTACACGGGACAGGGGGCCGAGCAGTACTTC

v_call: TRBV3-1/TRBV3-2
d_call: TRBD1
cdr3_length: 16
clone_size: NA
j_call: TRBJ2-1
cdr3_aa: CASSQDWTGGSNEQFF
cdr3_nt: TGTGCCAGCAGCCAAGATTGGACAGGGGGTTCCAATGAGCAGTTCTTC

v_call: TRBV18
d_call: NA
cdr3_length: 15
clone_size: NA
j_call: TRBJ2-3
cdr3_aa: CASSPRAYGTDTQYF
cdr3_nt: TGTGCCAGCTCACCACGGGCCTACGGCACAGATACGCAGTATTTT

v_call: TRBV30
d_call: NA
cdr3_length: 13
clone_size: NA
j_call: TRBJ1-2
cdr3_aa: CAWSVRGNYGYTF
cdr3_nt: TGTGCCTGGAGTGTGAGGGGGAACTATGGCTACACCTTC

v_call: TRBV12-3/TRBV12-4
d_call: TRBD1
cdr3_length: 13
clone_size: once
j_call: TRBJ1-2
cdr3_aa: CASSTGGRYGYTF
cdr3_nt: TGTGCCAGCAGCACAGGGGGTCGCTATGGCTACACCTTC

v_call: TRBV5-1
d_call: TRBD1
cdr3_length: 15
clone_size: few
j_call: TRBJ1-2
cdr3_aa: CASSLGGQRDYGYTF
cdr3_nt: TGCGCCAGCAGCTTGGGGGGACAGAGGGACTATGGCTACACCTTC

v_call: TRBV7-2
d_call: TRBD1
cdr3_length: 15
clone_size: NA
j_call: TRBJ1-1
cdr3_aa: CASSLRTGASTEAFF
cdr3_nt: TGTGCCAGCAGCTTGAGGACAGGGGCCTCCACTGAAGCTTTCTTT

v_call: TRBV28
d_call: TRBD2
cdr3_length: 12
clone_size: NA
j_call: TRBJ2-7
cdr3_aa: CASKRGLYEQYF
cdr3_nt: TGTGCCAGCAAGCGGGGGCTCTACGAGCAGTACTTC

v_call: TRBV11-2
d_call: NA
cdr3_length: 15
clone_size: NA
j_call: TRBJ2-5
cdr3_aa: CASSLAGALKETQYF
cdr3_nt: TGTGCCAGCAGCTTAGCAGGGGCACTTAAAGAGACCCAGTACTTC

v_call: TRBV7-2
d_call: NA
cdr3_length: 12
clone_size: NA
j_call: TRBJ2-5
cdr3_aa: CASSLRVETQYF
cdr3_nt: TGTGCCAGCAGCTTAAGAGTAGAGACCCAGTACTTC

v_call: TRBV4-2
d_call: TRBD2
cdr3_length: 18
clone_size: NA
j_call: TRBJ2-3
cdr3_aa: CASSQGPLSGGVTDTQYF
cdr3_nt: TGTGCCAGCAGCCAAGGACCCCTGAGCGGGGGAGTCACAGATACGCAGTATTTT

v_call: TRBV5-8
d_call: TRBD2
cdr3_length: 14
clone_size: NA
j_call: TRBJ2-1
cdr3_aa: CASRGRTSGNEQFF
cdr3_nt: TGTGCCAGCAGGGGACGGACTAGCGGCAATGAGCAGTTCTTC

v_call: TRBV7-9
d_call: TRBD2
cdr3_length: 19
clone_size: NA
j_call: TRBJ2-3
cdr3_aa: CASSFTLAGGHYFTDTQYF
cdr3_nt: TGTGCCAGCAGCTTTACTCTAGCGGGAGGGCACTATTTCACAGATACGCAGTATTTT

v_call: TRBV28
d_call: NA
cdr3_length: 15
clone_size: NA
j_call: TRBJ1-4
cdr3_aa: CASRLGRAPGEKLFF
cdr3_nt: TGTGCCAGCAGACTAGGCCGGGCCCCGGGGGAAAAACTGTTTTTT

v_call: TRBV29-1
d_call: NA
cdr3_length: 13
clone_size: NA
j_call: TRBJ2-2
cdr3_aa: CSVDRQNTGELFF
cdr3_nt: TGCAGCGTGGACAGACAAAACACCGGGGAGCTGTTTTTT

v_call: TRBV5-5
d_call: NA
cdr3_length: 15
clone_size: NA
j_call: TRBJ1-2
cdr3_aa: CASSLVGGNNYGYTF
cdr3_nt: TGTGCCAGCAGCTTGGTGGGGGGGAATAACTATGGCTACACCTTC

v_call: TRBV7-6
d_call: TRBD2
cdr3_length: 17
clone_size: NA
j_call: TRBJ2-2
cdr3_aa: CASSSWTSGRATGELFF
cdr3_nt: TGTGCCAGCAGCTCCTGGACTAGCGGGAGGGCCACCGGGGAGCTGTTTTTT

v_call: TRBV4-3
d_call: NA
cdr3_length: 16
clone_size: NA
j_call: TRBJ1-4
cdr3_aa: CASSQGPGVRNEKLFF
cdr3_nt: TGCGCCAGCAGCCAAGGTCCGGGGGTTAGGAATGAAAAACTGTTTTTT

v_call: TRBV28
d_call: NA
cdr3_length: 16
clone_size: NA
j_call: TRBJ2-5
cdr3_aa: CASSLGPERQQETQYF
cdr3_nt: TGTGCCAGCAGTTTGGGGCCGGAAAGACAACAAGAGACCCAGTACTTC

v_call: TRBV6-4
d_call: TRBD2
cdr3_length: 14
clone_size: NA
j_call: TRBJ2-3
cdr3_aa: CASATSASTDTQYF
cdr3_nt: TGTGCCAGCGCCACTAGCGCAAGCACAGATACGCAGTATTTT

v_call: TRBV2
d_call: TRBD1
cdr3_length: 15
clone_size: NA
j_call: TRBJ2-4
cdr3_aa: CASRGQGLAKNIQYF
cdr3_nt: TGTGCCAGCAGAGGACAGGGGCTAGCCAAAAACATTCAGTACTTC

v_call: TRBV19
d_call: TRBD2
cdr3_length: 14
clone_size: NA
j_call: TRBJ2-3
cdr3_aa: CASGLAWGSDTQYF
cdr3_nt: TGTGCCAGTGGACTAGCTTGGGGGTCAGATACGCAGTATTTT

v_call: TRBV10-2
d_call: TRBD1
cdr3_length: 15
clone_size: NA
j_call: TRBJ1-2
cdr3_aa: CASSDGTGGRYGYTF
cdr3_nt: TGCGCCAGCAGTGATGGGACAGGGGGGCGTTATGGCTACACCTTC

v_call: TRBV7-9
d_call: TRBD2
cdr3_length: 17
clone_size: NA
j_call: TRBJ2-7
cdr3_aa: CASSSIARLAGPYEQYF
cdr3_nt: TGTGCCAGCAGCTCCATTGCTAGACTAGCGGGGCCCTACGAGCAGTACTTC

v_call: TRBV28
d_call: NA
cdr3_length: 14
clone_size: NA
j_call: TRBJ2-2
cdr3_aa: CASTNWADSGELFF
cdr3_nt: TGTGCCAGCACCAATTGGGCAGATTCCGGGGAGCTGTTTTTT

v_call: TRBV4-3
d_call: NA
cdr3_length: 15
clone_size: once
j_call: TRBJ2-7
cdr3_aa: CASSQEKWALSEQYF
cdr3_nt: TGCGCCAGCAGCCAAGAGAAATGGGCTTTATCCGAGCAGTACTTC

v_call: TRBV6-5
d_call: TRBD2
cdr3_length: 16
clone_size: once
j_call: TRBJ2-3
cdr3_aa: CASSYSLAGGPNTQYF
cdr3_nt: TGTGCCAGCAGTTACTCCCTAGCGGGAGGGCCGAATACGCAGTATTTT

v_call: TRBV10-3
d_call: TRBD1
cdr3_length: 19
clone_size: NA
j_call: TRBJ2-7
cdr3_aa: CAISGRTKDRGRLTYEQYF
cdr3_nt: TGTGCCATCAGTGGCCGGACTAAAGACAGGGGGCGGCTCACCTACGAGCAGTACTTC

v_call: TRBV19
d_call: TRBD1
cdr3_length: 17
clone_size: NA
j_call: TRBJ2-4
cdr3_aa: CASSIWTGPPAKNIQYF
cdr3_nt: TGTGCCAGTAGTATTTGGACAGGGCCCCCGGCCAAAAACATTCAGTACTTC

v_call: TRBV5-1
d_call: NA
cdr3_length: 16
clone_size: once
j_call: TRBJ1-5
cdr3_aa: CASSLMGGDSNQPQHF
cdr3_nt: TGCGCCAGCAGCTTGATGGGGGGAGATAGCAATCAGCCCCAGCATTTT

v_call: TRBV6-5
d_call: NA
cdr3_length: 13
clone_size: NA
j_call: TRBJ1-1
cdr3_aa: CASSEKLQGEAFF
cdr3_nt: TGTGCCAGCAGCGAGAAACTCCAGGGGGAAGCTTTCTTT

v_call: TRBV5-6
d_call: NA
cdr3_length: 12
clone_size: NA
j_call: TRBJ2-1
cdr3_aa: CASSSRGHEQFF
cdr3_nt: TGTGCCAGCAGCTCCAGGGGACATGAGCAGTTCTTC

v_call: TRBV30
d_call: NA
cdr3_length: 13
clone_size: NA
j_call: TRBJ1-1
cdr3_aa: CAWSVQVNTEAFF
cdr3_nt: TGTGCCTGGAGTGTACAGGTGAACACTGAAGCTTTCTTT

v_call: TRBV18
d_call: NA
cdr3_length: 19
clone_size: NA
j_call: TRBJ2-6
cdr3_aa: CASSPSNALGSPGANVLTF
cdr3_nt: TGTGCCAGCTCACCATCGAATGCTCTGGGGAGCCCCGGGGCCAACGTCCTGACTTTC

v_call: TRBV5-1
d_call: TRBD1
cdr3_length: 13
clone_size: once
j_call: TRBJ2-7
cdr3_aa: CASAWTTGNEQYF
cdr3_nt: TGCGCCAGCGCCTGGACGACAGGGAACGAGCAGTACTTC

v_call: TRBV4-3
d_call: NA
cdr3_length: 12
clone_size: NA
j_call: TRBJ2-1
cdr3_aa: CASSQVDNEQFF
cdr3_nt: TGCGCCAGCAGCCAAGTAGACAATGAGCAGTTCTTC

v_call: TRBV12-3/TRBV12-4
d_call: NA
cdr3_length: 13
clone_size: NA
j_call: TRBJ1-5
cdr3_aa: CASRNQGQQPQHF
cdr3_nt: TGTGCCAGCAGAAACCAGGGGCAACAGCCCCAGCATTTT

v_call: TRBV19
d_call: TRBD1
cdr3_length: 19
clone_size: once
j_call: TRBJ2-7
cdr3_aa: CASSLRTGGIAGATYEQYF
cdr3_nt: TGTGCCAGTAGTCTTCGGACAGGGGGGATAGCGGGTGCCACCTACGAGCAGTACTTC

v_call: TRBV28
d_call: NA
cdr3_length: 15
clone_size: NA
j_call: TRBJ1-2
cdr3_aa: CASSYPPMTVYGYTF
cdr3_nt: TGTGCCAGCAGTTACCCACCCATGACAGTCTATGGCTACACCTTC

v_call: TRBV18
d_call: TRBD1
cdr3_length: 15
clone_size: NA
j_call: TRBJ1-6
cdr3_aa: CASSPYDRGGSPLHF
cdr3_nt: TGTGCCAGCTCACCTTACGACAGGGGAGGGTCACCCCTCCACTTT

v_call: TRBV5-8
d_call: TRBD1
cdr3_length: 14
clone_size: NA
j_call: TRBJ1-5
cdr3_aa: CASSFGQGHQPQHF
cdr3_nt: TGTGCCAGCAGCTTCGGACAGGGCCATCAGCCCCAGCATTTT

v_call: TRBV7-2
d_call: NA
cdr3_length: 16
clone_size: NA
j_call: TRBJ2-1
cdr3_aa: CASSPTLRGGYNEQFF
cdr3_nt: TGTGCCAGCAGCCCGACCCTTCGGGGTGGGTACAATGAGCAGTTCTTC

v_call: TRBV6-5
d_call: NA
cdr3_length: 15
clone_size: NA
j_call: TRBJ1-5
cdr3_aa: CASKGGGSSNQPQHF
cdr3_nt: TGTGCCAGCAAGGGTGGGGGCTCTAGCAATCAGCCCCAGCATTTT

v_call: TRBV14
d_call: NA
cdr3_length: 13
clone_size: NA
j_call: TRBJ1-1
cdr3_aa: CAREQGSGTEAFF
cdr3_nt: TGTGCCAGGGAGCAGGGTTCTGGGACTGAAGCTTTCTTT

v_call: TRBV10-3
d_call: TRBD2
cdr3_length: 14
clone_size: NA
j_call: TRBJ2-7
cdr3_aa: CAIRPSGETYEQYF
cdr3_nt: TGTGCCATCAGGCCTAGCGGGGAGACCTACGAGCAGTACTTC

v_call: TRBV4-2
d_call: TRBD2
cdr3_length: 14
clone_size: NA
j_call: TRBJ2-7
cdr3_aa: CASSATSGTYEQYF
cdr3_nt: TGTGCCAGCAGCGCAACTAGCGGAACCTACGAGCAGTACTTC

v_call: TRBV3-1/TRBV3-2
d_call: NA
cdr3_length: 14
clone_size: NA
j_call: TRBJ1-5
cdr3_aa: CASSSRPGGQPQHF
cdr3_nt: TGTGCCAGCAGCTCCCGGCCTGGAGGCCAGCCCCAGCATTTT

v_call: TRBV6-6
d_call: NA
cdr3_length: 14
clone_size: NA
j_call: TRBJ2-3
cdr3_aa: CASSRRGEADTQYF
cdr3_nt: TGTGCCAGCAGCCGCAGGGGGGAGGCAGATACGCAGTATTTT

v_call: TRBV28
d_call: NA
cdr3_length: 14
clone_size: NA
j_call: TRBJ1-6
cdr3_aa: CASSPIFGSSPLHF
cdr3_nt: TGTGCCAGCAGTCCAATTTTTGGTAGTTCACCCCTCCACTTT

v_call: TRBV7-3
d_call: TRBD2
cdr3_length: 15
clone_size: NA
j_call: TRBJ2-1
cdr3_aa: CASSLLAGSYNEQFF
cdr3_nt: TGTGCCAGCAGCCTACTAGCGGGAAGTTACAATGAGCAGTTCTTC

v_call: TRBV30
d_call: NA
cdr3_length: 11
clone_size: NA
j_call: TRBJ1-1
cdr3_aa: CAWGRNTEAFF
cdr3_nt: TGTGCCTGGGGGAGGAACACTGAAGCTTTCTTT

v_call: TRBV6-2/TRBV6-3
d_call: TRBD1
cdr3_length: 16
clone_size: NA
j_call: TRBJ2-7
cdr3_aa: CASSYLGQGALYEQYF
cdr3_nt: TGTGCCAGCAGTTACTTGGGACAGGGTGCCCTCTACGAGCAGTACTTC

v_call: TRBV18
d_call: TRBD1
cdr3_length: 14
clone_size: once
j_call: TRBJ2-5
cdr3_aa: CASSPSDRVETQYF
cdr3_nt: TGTGCCAGCTCACCTTCGGACAGGGTGGAGACCCAGTACTTC

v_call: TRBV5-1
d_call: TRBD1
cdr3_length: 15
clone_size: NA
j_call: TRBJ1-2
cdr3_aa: CASSPHEGQGYGYTF
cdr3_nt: TGCGCCAGCAGCCCTCATGAGGGACAGGGTTATGGCTACACCTTC

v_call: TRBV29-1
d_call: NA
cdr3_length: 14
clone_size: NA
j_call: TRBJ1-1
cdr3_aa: CSERGQFLTAEAFF
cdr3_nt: TGCAGCGAGAGAGGACAGTTCCTAACCGCTGAAGCTTTCTTT

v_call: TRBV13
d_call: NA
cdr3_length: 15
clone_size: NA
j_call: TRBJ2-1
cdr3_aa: CASSFRRDSYNEQFF
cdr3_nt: TGTGCCAGCAGCTTTAGGAGGGACTCCTACAATGAGCAGTTCTTC

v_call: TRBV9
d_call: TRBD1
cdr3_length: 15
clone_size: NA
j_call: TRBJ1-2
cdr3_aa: CASSASGTGPSGYTF
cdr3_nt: TGTGCCAGCAGCGCCTCCGGGACAGGGCCCTCAGGCTACACCTTC